The T cell receptor beta chain under discussion was sequenced for a study of blood T cell repertoires in COVID-19. Trimming pared 4 bases from V and 0 bases from J, leaving 10 bases between. In germline, CDR1 is SGDLS, CDR2 YYNGEE. This CDR3 has 15 residues. The assay was immunoSEQ multiplex PCR, and TCRdb's table has in-frame clones only and misses some. The table has roughly 400,000 clones, roughly 90% seen once. Allocation to cohorts depended on clinical history reported by the participants. The chain couples TRBV9 to TRBJ2-2, with D tentatively TRBD1 (5 bases). The sequenced material came from PBMCs or T cells enriched from blood (not recorded which). The source of this sequence is a woman between 40 and 55 years old who had been exposed to COVID-19. The CDR3 sequence is CASSPRTTNTGELFF. In DNA form, the CDR3 reads TGTGCCAGCAGCCCCCGGACAACGAACACCGGGGAGCTGTTTTTT.